These 4 T cell receptor beta chains were sequenced from one sample in a study of T-cell memory formation after mild COVID-19 (dated by TCRdb to about 2021). Library generation was performed with 5' RACE. For sequencing, an Illumina NovaSeq 6000 was employed. TCRdb reprocessing: public reads trimmed at Q25 with fastp, clones called with MiXCR, in-frame beta chains kept. Every CDR3 protein is listed once, alongside the most common genes and DNA of its rows. For this sample the table gives around 200,000 distinct CDR3 sequences, of which roughly a fifth were detected only once. The ten top clones hold 20% to 25% of the sample. The source material was PBMCs or a T cell subset sorted from them (not recorded which). The source of these receptors is an adult woman who had mild COVID-19 (a few samples of this study predate the infection). The sample titles of this study are shuffled in the database, so cell type and time point are left out; the donor was told from shared clones.

This clonotype was detected only a few times. The chain combines TRBV7-9 with TRBJ2-1; 12 bases are shared with TRBD2. The CDR3 covers 19 residues. V gave up 4 bases and J gave up 4 bases; unmatched junction bases: 14. Per germline, CDR1 SEHNR and CDR2 FQNEAQ (reference sequence). CDR3 protein: CASSSRLLAGGPQYNEQFF. The CDR3, as DNA: TGTGCCAGCAGCTCCCGTTTGCTAGCGGGAGGGCCACAGTACAATGAGCAGTTCTTC.

The chain has TRBV27 and TRBJ2-5, with a tentative D call TRBD1 (6 bases). V lost 9 bases, J lost 5 bases, and 19 bases lay in between. Germline V gives CDR1 MNHEY, CDR2 SMNVEV (reference sequence). This CDR3 has 14 amino acids. The CDR3 nucleotides are TGTGCCAGTAAACTGAACAGGGCCCGTGAGACCCAGTACTTC. Its translation is CASKLNRARETQYF.

V and J are TRBV24-1 and TRBJ2-3; maybe TRBD1 (6 bases). V was pared by 4 bases and J by 3 bases, with 16 bases between. CDR3 length: 16 amino acids. Looked up from germline, CDR1 is KGHDR and CDR2 is SFDVKD. CDR3 sequence reads: CATSELTGSGTDTQYF. CDR3 nucleotide sequence: TGTGCCACCAGTGAACTGACAGGTTCCGGAACAGATACGCAGTATTTT.

This clonotype has only a few counts. In DNA, the CDR3 is TGTGCCAGCAGTTCCTACGGTCCGGACAGGGTTGGGACAGATACGCAGTATTTT. Translating it yields CASSSYGPDRVGTDTQYF. This chain connects TRBV27 to TRBJ2-3; TRBD1 matches 8 bases. Per germline, CDR1 MNHEY and CDR2 SMNVEV (reference sequence). V trimming: 4 bases; J trimming: 3 bases; junction bases outside the gene matches: 15. The CDR3 totals 18 residues.